A single sample is the source of the 30 T cell receptor beta chains below, sequenced in a study of blood T cell repertoires in COVID-19 (TCRdb year 2020). Preparation of the library involved the immunoSEQ multiplex PCR assay. In TCRdb, the immuneACCESS table is reduced to in-frame sequences with V and J assigned. These tables do not hold every clone; where another copy was compared, an unresolved V gene accounts for under half, and the others remain unexplained. Recorded for this sample are just under 80,000 clones; 88% of them occurred a single time. The top ten clones comprise approximately 46% of the sample. The sample comprised peripheral blood. These TCRs come from a human donor in a cohort sampled during active COVID-19.

V is TRBV5-4 and J is TRBJ1-2; 7 bases map to TRBD1. Per the germline V gene, CDR1 is SGHNT and CDR2 is YYREEE (reference sequence). V lost 4 bases to trimming and J lost 4 bases; unmatched junction nucleotides: 10. The CDR3 has 15 residues. The CDR3 loop reads CASSLDRPSLYGYTF. Written as DNA, the CDR3 is TGTGCCAGCAGCCTGGACAGGCCCTCTCTCTATGGCTACACCTTC.

V usage is TRBV11-3 and J usage is TRBJ1-1, with a weak D call TRBD1 (6 bases). Germline CDR1 SGHNT, CDR2 YENEEA. The V and J ends lost 1 base and 1 base respectively, with 13 bases between them. This CDR3 has 16 amino acids. CDR3 in amino acids: CASSLGRQAPNTEAFF. CDR3 nucleotides: TGTGCCAGCAGCTTAGGGAGACAGGCTCCGAACACTGAAGCTTTCTTT.

The V and J genes are TRBV12-5 and TRBJ2-3; TRBD2 aligns across 8 bases. CDR1 and CDR2 (germline): LGHNT, FRNRAP. CDR3 length equals 15 residues. V shed 7 bases and J 3 bases; nucleotides not matched to a gene: 9. CDR3 bases: TGTGCTAGTGTCTCGTCGGGGGGGTGGACAGATACGCAGTATTTT. Translation: CASVSSGGWTDTQYF.

J is TRBJ2-7 and V is TRBV24-1; 11 bases align to TRBD2. Trimming removed 4 bases from V and 0 bases from J; junction bases left unmatched: 1. The CDR3 loop spans 15 amino acids. Germline V gene lookup returns CDR1 KGHDR and CDR2 SFDVKD. This CDR3 is CATSETSGGSYEQYF. The CDR3 nucleotides read TGTGCCACCAGTGAAACTAGCGGGGGCTCCTACGAGCAGTACTTC.

The chain uses TRBV9 and TRBJ2-3, with a possible D match to TRBD2 (6 bases). V was cut by 4 bases and J by 4 bases, with 19 bases left in between. This CDR3 is built from 16 residues. CDR1 and CDR2 from the germline V gene are SGDLS and YYNGEE. CDR3 amino acids: CASSTTGLEVPDTQYF. Written as DNA, the CDR3 is TGTGCCAGCAGCACCACGGGACTTGAGGTCCCAGATACGCAGTATTTT.

There are a few counts of this clone. The chain is built from TRBV24-1 and TRBJ1-5; D is perhaps TRBD1 (6 bases). The CDR3 runs 14 residues. In germline, CDR1 is KGHDR, CDR2 SFDVKD. Trimming shortened V by 5 bases and J by 0 bases, and 7 bases separated the two germline ends. CDR3 region: CATSGGGSNQPQHF. As DNA, the CDR3 is TGTGCCACCAGTGGAGGGGGTAGCAATCAGCCCCAGCATTTT.

V gene TRBV5-1 combines with J gene TRBJ1-2; weak D call: TRBD1 (5 bases). The CDR3 is 13 residues long. CDR1 SGHRS and CDR2 YFSETQ come from the germline V gene. The V gene lost 0 bases and the J gene lost 4 bases, with 7 bases spanning the gap. CDR3 residues: CASSLGQLYGYTF. The CDR3 DNA is TGCGCCAGCAGCTTGGGACAGCTCTATGGCTACACCTTC.

The genes are TRBV2 and TRBJ2-1; possibly TRBD1 for D (5 bases). The CDR3 runs 15 residues. CDR1 is SNHLY, CDR2 FYNNEI, per germline. V was clipped by 7 bases and J by 1 base, with 14 bases between them. The CDR3 loop reads CASTTQGTSYNEQFF. The CDR3 DNA reads as TGTGCCAGCACTACCCAGGGAACTTCCTACAATGAGCAGTTCTTC. Supplemented by reference TRBV2 and TRBJ2-1, the full variable domain reads EPEVTQTPSHQVTQMGQEVILRCVPISNHLYFYWYRQILGQKVEFLVSFYNNEISEKSEIFDDQFSVERPDGSNFTLKIRSTKLEDSAMYFCASTTQGTSYNEQFFGPGTRLTVL.

This CDR3 reads CASSPAQGNSPLHF. The CDR3 DNA reads as TGTGCCAGCTCACCGGCTCAGGGGAATTCACCCCTCCACTTT. The chain uses TRBV18 and TRBJ1-6, with TRBD1 as a possible D gene (6 bases). The ends were cut back, 3 bases at V and 7 bases at J, with 10 bases in the middle. Per germline, CDR1 KGHSH and CDR2 LQKENI. The CDR3 loop spans 14 amino acids.

The V and J genes are TRBV4-3 and TRBJ2-1, with D possibly matching TRBD2 (5 bases). CDR3 length: 14 residues. The V gene lost 3 bases and the J gene lost 4 bases, with 10 bases spanning the gap. Germline assignment: CDR1 LGHNA and CDR2 YSLEER. CDR3 in amino acids: CASSQDTSYNEQFF. CDR3 coding DNA: TGCGCCAGCAGCCAGGATACTAGTTACAATGAGCAGTTCTTC.

The rearrangement joins TRBV15 to TRBJ2-7; 7 nucleotides line up with TRBD2. The CDR3 length is 15 residues. V was clipped by 3 bases and J by 0 bases; unmatched bases: 5. The germline V gene encodes CDR1 LNHNV and CDR2 YYDKDF (reference sequence). This CDR3 reads CATSRGAGLSYEQYF. The CDR3 region has the DNA TGTGCCACCAGCAGGGGAGCGGGGCTCTCCTACGAGCAGTACTTC.

This chain links TRBV4-3 with TRBJ2-1; 9 nucleotides agree with TRBD2. The CDR3 consists of 21 residues. Germline loops: CDR1 LGHNA, CDR2 YSLEER. The V segment lost 0 bases and the J segment 0 bases; nucleotides outside the gene matches: 15. The CDR3 region is CASSQDSFSLAGPSSYNEQFF. The CDR3 nucleotides read TGCGCCAGCAGCCAAGATTCTTTCTCGCTAGCGGGACCCTCCTCCTACAATGAGCAGTTCTTC.

The gene calls are TRBV29-1 and TRBJ1-1, with TRBD1 matching 10 bases. Germline assignment: CDR1 SQVTM and CDR2 ANQGSEA. The J segment lost 10 bases and the V segment lost 1 base, leaving 0 bases of the junction unmatched. The CDR3 runs to 11 residues. The CDR3 here is CSVEGTGGAFF. The CDR3 region has the DNA TGCAGCGTTGAAGGGACAGGGGGAGCTTTCTTT.

The chain employs TRBV11-2 and TRBJ2-7, with D possibly matching TRBD2 (7 bases). The CDR3 loop spans 16 amino acids. The germline V gene encodes CDR1 SGHAT and CDR2 FQNNGV. Trimming removed 8 bases from V and 4 bases from J, with 24 bases in between. Here the CDR3 reads CASQNPVGGGEYEQYF. CDR3 bases: TGTGCCAGCCAAAACCCGGTCGGAGGGGGGGAATACGAGCAGTACTTC.

The chain couples TRBV5-1 to TRBJ2-3, with TRBD2 identical over 8 bases. Losses at the gene ends were 6 bases for V and 1 base for J; bases not matched to a gene: 7. The CDR3 has 15 amino acids. CDR1 is SGHRS and CDR2 is YFSETQ in the germline V gene. The CDR3 here is CASTRGGPGTDTQYF. CDR3 DNA: TGCGCCAGCACTCGGGGGGGGCCGGGCACAGATACGCAGTATTTT.

J is TRBJ2-5 and V is TRBV3-1 (or the pseudogene TRBV3-2); 8 nucleotides align to TRBD1. The V segment lost 4 bases and the J segment 3 bases; nucleotides outside the gene matches: 13. The V gene's germline CDR1 is LGHDT and CDR2 YNNKEL (reference sequence). The CDR3 length is 17 residues. The CDR3 coding sequence is TGTGCCAGCAGCCCCAGGGCGGCCGGGACAGGCAAAGAGACCCAGTACTTC. Translated, it gives CASSPRAAGTGKETQYF.

This chain links TRBV5-1 with TRBJ2-3; 7 nucleotides match TRBD2. Losses at the gene ends were 0 bases for V and 0 bases for J; bases not matched to a gene: 4. The CDR3 sequence is 16 residues long. Per germline, CDR1 SGHRS and CDR2 YFSETQ. In DNA, the CDR3 is TGCGCCAGCAGCTTGGCTCTAGCGGCTAGCACAGATACGCAGTATTTT. Its translation: CASSLALAASTDTQYF.

The chain uses TRBV5-6 and TRBJ2-7; 10 bases align to TRBD1. The CDR3 covers 15 residues. Germline V gene data show CDR1 as SGHDT and CDR2 as YYEEEE. The trim removed 1 base at V and 5 bases at J, leaving 6 bases unmatched. The CDR3 region is CASSLPGQGFHEQYF. For the CDR3, the DNA is TGTGCCAGCAGCTTGCCGGGACAGGGGTTCCACGAGCAGTACTTC. The entire variable domain, with the rest obtained from reference TRBV5-6 and TRBJ2-7, is as follows: DAGVTQSPTHLIKTRGQQVTLRCSPKSGHDTVSWYQQALGQGPQFIFQYYEEEERQRGNFPDRFSGHQFPNYSSELNVNALLLGDSALYLCASSLPGQGFHEQYFGPGTRLTVT.

The rearrangement links TRBV28 to TRBJ2-7; 7 positions agree with TRBD1. V gave up 5 bases and J gave up 5 bases; unmatched junction bases: 9. The V gene's germline CDR1 is MDHEN and CDR2 SYDVKM. The CDR3 runs to 14 residues. CDR3 region: CASSPRQGLNEQYF. In DNA form, the CDR3 reads TGTGCCAGCAGTCCCAGACAGGGCTTGAACGAGCAGTACTTC.

The chain links TRBV2 to TRBJ1-2; D remains ambiguous. CDR1 and CDR2 from the germline V gene are SNHLY and FYNNEI. There are 11 residues in the CDR3. With 5 bases removed from V and 6 bases from J, the gap between germline ends came to 7 bases. CDR3 in amino acids: CASSLEDGYTF. CDR3 in DNA: TGTGCCAGCAGTTTAGAAGATGGCTACACCTTC.

J is TRBJ1-2 and V is TRBV19, with D possibly matching TRBD1 (6 bases). Germline V gives CDR1 LNHDA, CDR2 SQIVND (reference sequence). Trimming stripped 2 bases from V and 1 base from J, with 23 bases between. The CDR3 is 19 amino acids. CDR3 coding DNA: TGTGCCAGTAGTATAATCACAGGGAGTCCATACCACTTTAACTATGGCTACACCTTC. Its protein product is CASSIITGSPYHFNYGYTF.

V and J are TRBV9 and TRBJ1-4; D possibly corresponds to TRBD1 (5 bases). CDR1 is SGDLS and CDR2 is YYNGEE in the germline V gene. The CDR3 is 15 amino acids. Trimming took 3 bases from V and 0 from J, leaving 9 bases between them. The CDR3 region has the DNA TGTGCCAGCAGCGAGGGGTTGACAACTAATGAAAAACTGTTTTTT. Amino acid sequence: CASSEGLTTNEKLFF.

The gene calls are TRBV15 and TRBJ2-7; D is possibly TRBD1 (5 bases). The V gene's germline CDR1 is LNHNV and CDR2 YYDKDF (reference sequence). This CDR3 is built from 14 residues. The ends were cut back, 8 bases at V and 0 bases at J, with 14 bases in the middle. CDR3 residues: CATQDTASSYEQYF. CDR3 in DNA: TGTGCCACCCAGGACACGGCAAGCTCCTACGAGCAGTACTTC.

CDR3 sequence: CASKGTGSDTQYF. CDR3 sequence (DNA): TGTGCCAGCAAAGGGACAGGCTCAGATACGCAGTATTTT. The V and J genes are TRBV2 and TRBJ2-3, with 8 bases aligning to TRBD1. CDR1 SNHLY and CDR2 FYNNEI come from the germline V gene. CDR3 size: 13 residues. J was trimmed by 4 bases and V by 7 bases; bases with no gene match: 4. Looking up the rest from reference TRBV2 and TRBJ2-3 gives the full variable domain: EPEVTQTPSHQVTQMGQEVILRCVPISNHLYFYWYRQILGQKVEFLVSFYNNEISEKSEIFDDQFSVERPDGSNFTLKIRSTKLEDSAMYFCASKGTGSDTQYFGPGTRLTVL.

CDR3 nucleotide sequence: TGTGCCACCAGCAGCAGGACAGGCTCAGCTTTCTTT. This encodes CATSSRTGSAFF. The chain is built from TRBV15 and TRBJ1-1; 7 bases map to TRBD1. Germline V gene sequence: CDR1 LNHNV, CDR2 YYDKDF (reference sequence). The CDR3 extends over 12 amino acids. V shed 3 bases, J shed 10 bases, and the junction held 5 bases outside the gene matches.

This chain joins TRBV19 and TRBJ1-3; 9 bases are shared with TRBD1. Germline CDR1 and CDR2: LNHDA and SQIVND (reference sequence). The CDR3 length is 14 residues. After removal of 6 bases from V and 8 bases from J, the junction contained 8 bases not matched to a gene. The CDR3 here is CASRVTGGRDTIYF. In DNA, the CDR3 is TGTGCCAGTAGGGTGACAGGGGGGCGCGACACCATATATTTT.

This clone has just a few counts. CDR3 nucleotides: TGTGCCAGCAGTGAACAGAGACAGGCAAACGAGCAGTACTTC. Protein product: CASSEQRQANEQYF. V gene TRBV2 combines with J gene TRBJ2-7; D is possibly TRBD1 (6 bases). The CDR3 has 14 amino acids. V lost 2 bases and J 5 bases, leaving 13 bases between the germline ends. In germline, CDR1 is SNHLY, CDR2 FYNNEI.

The rearrangement joins TRBV5-1 to TRBJ2-3; 11 positions match TRBD2. Germline CDR1 and CDR2: SGHRS and YFSETQ. This CDR3 contains 15 residues. J was trimmed by 4 bases and V by 9 bases; bases with no gene match: 10. DNA for the CDR3: TGCGCCACAAACGATTTAGCGGGGGGGTCAGATACGCAGTATTTT. It encodes CATNDLAGGSDTQYF.

This chain connects TRBV11-2 to TRBJ1-3, with no clear D. Trimming stripped 1 base from V and 0 bases from J, with 10 bases between. Germline CDR1 SGHAT, CDR2 FQNNGV. The CDR3 extends over 16 amino acids. The CDR3 nucleotides are TGTGCCAGCAGCTTAGGGTTAGTCGGCTCTGGAAACACCATATATTTT. It is translated as CASSLGLVGSGNTIYF.

The chain carries TRBV7-8 and TRBJ2-1; the match to TRBD2 covers 10 bases. The length of the CDR3 is 16 residues. The trim removed 0 bases at V and 6 bases at J, leaving 5 bases unmatched. The germline gives CDR1 SGHVS, CDR2 FQNEAQ. The CDR3 DNA is TGTGCCAGCAGCTTAGCGACCGGGACTAGCGTCAATGAGCAGTTCTTC. Encoded protein: CASSLATGTSVNEQFF.